This T cell receptor (beta chain) was sequenced in a study of blood T cell repertoires in COVID-19. Across the study: Material from acute and convalescent COVID-19 was sourced from the United States, Italy and Spain.

Cohorts were assigned according to the clinical history that participants reported. This clone was seen just once. Assay: immunoSEQ multiplex PCR; the TCRdb copy retains only in-frame clones and omits some. Here the sample spans some 250,000 clones, about 89% being singletons. The CDR3 sequence is 14 residues long. In germline, CDR1 is MNHEY, CDR2 SVGAGI. Trimming shortened V by 8 bases and J by 1 base, and 15 bases separated the two germline ends. What was sequenced was PBMCs or T cells enriched from blood (not recorded which). J is TRBJ2-7 and V is TRBV6-5; D remains ambiguous. The sequence was obtained from a human donor in a cohort exposed to, infected with or recovered from COVID-19 (not recorded which). The donor label of this sample is uncertain. This CDR3 reads CASEDSPLSYEQYF. The DNA of the CDR3 is TGTGCCAGCGAAGACTCCCCCCTTTCCTACGAGCAGTACTTC.